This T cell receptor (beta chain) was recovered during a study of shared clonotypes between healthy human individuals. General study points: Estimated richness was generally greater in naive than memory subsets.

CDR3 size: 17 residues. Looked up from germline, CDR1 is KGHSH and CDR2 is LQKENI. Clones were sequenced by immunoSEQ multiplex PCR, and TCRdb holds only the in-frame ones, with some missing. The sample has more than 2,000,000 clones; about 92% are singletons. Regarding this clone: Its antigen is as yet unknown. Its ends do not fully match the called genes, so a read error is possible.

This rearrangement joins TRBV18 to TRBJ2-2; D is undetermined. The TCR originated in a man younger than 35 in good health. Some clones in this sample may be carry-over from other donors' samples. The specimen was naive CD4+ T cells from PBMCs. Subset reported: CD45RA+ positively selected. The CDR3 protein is CASSPRTENPKTGELFF. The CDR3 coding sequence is TGTGCCAGCTCACCGAGGACGGAAAATCCGAAAACCGGGGAGCTGTTTTTT.